This TCR beta chain was sequenced in a study of identical twins. Study outcomes and limitations: Clonotypes of the beta chain that were abundant in cord blood carried fewer insertions (memory repertoires showed none).

All donors were healthy Caucasians. A template switching step contributed a universal primer site, while unique molecular identifiers were present in the cDNA. TCRdb itself ran the 5' RACE reads through MiXCR, one entry per CDR3 protein. The repertoire holds approximately 600,000 distinct CDR3 sequences, with 7% to 7.5% as singletons. In regard to this clonotype: Its antigen is as yet unknown.

V was trimmed by 3 bases and J by 3 bases, leaving 12 bases between them. The CDR3 sequence is 14 residues long. CDR1 and CDR2 (germline): SEHNR, FQNEAQ (reference sequence). These data were also reused for a study on yellow fever vaccine responses in identical twins. As that study records: Twins' vaccine T cell responses were reported to seem partly convergent and partly personalized.

The specimen sequenced was PBMCs. The chain couples TRBV7-9 to TRBJ2-7; maybe TRBD1 (7 bases). The receptor was isolated from a woman between 18 and 29 years old in good health. The CDR3 region is CASSFRGDLYEQYF. CDR3 DNA sequence: TGTGCCAGCAGCTTCAGGGGGGATCTCTACGAGCAGTACTTC.